This is a list of T cell receptor beta chains from one sample in a study of T cell changes during pregnancy in multiple sclerosis. Measured with immunoSEQ multiplex PCR; TCRdb has only the in-frame clones, and not every one. Found here are 35,000 to 55,000 clones, 92% of them singletons; the top ten hold approximately 2.2%. The material was peripheral blood, obtained in the third trimester of pregnancy. The receptors stem from a female donor with multiple sclerosis, enrolled in a pregnancy study. Both conserved end residues are part of each CDR3. A D gene is named only where the DNA matches it firmly. Rows may omit the clone size; those that give it use once, few, many or a size class.

TRBV28,TRBJ2-1,-,TRBD2,TGTGCCAGCGCAAATAATGGGTTAGCGGGAGGGACCTATGGGTACAATGAGCAGTTCTTC,CASANNGLAGGTYGYNEQFF
TRBV7-9,TRBJ1-2,-,TRBD1,TGTGCCAGCAGCTTAGGGGTGGGGACAGGGAAGTATGGCTACACCTTC,CASSLGVGTGKYGYTF
TRBV4-1,TRBJ2-7,-,-,TGCGCCAGCAGCCAAGTAAGGTCCGGGACCTACGAGCAGTACTTC,CASSQVRSGTYEQYF
TRBV10-1,TRBJ2-5,once,-,TGCGCCAGCAGATCCCCCTATGCGGGGGCAGAGACCCAGTACTTC,CASRSPYAGAETQYF
TRBV5-5,TRBJ2-2,-,TRBD2,TGTGCCAGCAGCTGGGGGACTAGCGAGACCGGGGAGCTGTTTTTT,CASSWGTSETGELFF
TRBV11-1,TRBJ1-1,once,-,TGTGCCAGCAGCTTAGTTGCGGCGAACACTGAAGCTTTCTTT,CASSLVAANTEAFF
TRBV19,TRBJ1-1,-,TRBD1,TGTGCCAGTAGTGCGTCGCCGGGACAGGGGAAGGACACTGAAGCTTTCTTT,CASSASPGQGKDTEAFF
TRBV7-6,TRBJ2-7,-,-,TGTGCCAGCAGCTTAGGTGGGGACTCGAGTTACGAGCAGTACTTC,CASSLGGDSSYEQYF
TRBV5-1,TRBJ2-7,-,-,TGCGCCAGCAGCTTGGGTGTCAGGTCCTCCACCTACGAGCAGTGCTTC,CASSLGVRSSTYEQCF
TRBV30,TRBJ2-3,-,-,TGTGCCTGGAGTGTAACTTGGTTGGATACGCAGTATTTT,CAWSVTWLDTQYF
TRBV5-6,TRBJ1-5,-,-,TGTGCCAGCAGGCGGGACCGGAGGGGCAATCAGCCCCAGCATTTT,CASRRDRRGNQPQHF
TRBV6-1,TRBJ2-7,-,-,TGTGCCAGCAGTAGCACAGGTGAGGAGCAGTACTTC,CASSSTGEEQYF
TRBV30,TRBJ1-3,few,-,TGTGCCTGGAGATCCCAGGGCCCATCCTCTGGAAACACCATATATTTT,CAWRSQGPSSGNTIYF
TRBV6-6,TRBJ1-3,-,-,TGTGCCAGCCGTTCTTCGGGTGTCGACTCTGGAAACACCATATATTTT,CASRSSGVDSGNTIYF
TRBV9,TRBJ2-3,-,TRBD2,TGTGCCAGCAGCGTAGAAGGTAGCGGGGCTTCAGATACGCAGTATTTT,CASSVEGSGASDTQYF
TRBV6-5,TRBJ1-2,-,-,TGTGCCAGCAGTTACTCGACGAGGGAATCTGGCTACACCTTC,CASSYSTRESGYTF
TRBV29-1,TRBJ2-3,-,TRBD2,TGCAGCGTTCGGGACGGTACTAGCGGGAGCACAGATACGCAGTATTTT,CSVRDGTSGSTDTQYF
TRBV7-3,TRBJ2-1,-,TRBD2,TGTGCCAGCAGCCCAGGACTAGCGGGAATTAATGAGCAGTTCTTC,CASSPGLAGINEQFF
TRBV5-4,TRBJ2-5,-,TRBD1,TGTGCCAGCAACAACCGGGACAGGGGGCTCGAAGAGACCCAGTACTTC,CASNNRDRGLEETQYF
TRBV28,TRBJ2-1,-,TRBD2,TGTGCCAGCAGTTCCGGGACTAGCCCTCTCTCCTACAATGAGCAGTTCTTC,CASSSGTSPLSYNEQFF
TRBV27,TRBJ2-7,-,-,TGTGCCAGCAGTTGGACAGGCGGAGGGATCTACGAGCAGTACTTC,CASSWTGGGIYEQYF
TRBV7-9,TRBJ2-1,-,-,TGTGCCAGCAGCCGCCCCTCGGGGGTAAGCGGGAATGAGCAGTTCTTC,CASSRPSGVSGNEQFF
TRBV28,TRBJ2-7,-,TRBD1,TGTGCCAGCAGTTTACCCGACAGGGCATCCTACGAGCAGTACTTC,CASSLPDRASYEQYF
TRBV28,TRBJ2-1,once,TRBD2,TGTGCCAGCAGTTATGGACTAGCGGAATACAATGAGCAGTTCTTC,CASSYGLAEYNEQFF
TRBV10-3,TRBJ1-1,-,-,TGTGCCATCAGTGGGACTCAGGGGTACACTGAAGCTTTCTTT,CAISGTQGYTEAFF
TRBV7-9,TRBJ2-1,-,TRBD2,TGTGCCAGCAGCCTGCGACTAGCGGGAAATGAGCAGTTCTTC,CASSLRLAGNEQFF